The rows below give T cell receptor beta chains drawn from one sample of a study of cytomegalovirus exposure and HLA in healthy donors. This table comes from immunoSEQ multiplex PCR, and its TCRdb copy is limited to in-frame clones, with some not included. Here the sample spans over 150,000 clones, roughly four fifths being singletons. Input material: PBMCs. These receptor sequences come from a woman in her 30s in good health and CMV-seropositive. CDR3s include the opening cysteine and the closing phenylalanine or tryptophan. D genes are given only for firm matches. Clone size is given for some rows only: seen once, a few or many times, or a class if the clone is expanded.

abundance: NA; j_gene: TRBJ2-1; d_gene: TRBD2; v_gene: TRBV6-5; CDR3nt: TGTGCCAGCAGTTCCCCGAGGGTAGCGGGGAACAATGAGCAGTTCTTC; CDR3aa: CASSSPRVAGNNEQFF
abundance: NA; j_gene: TRBJ2-7; d_gene: NA; v_gene: TRBV15; CDR3nt: TGTGCCACCAGCAGGACTACATCTGGTGAGCAGTACTTC; CDR3aa: CATSRTTSGEQYF
abundance: few; j_gene: TRBJ2-5; d_gene: NA; v_gene: TRBV27; CDR3nt: TGTGCCAGCAGTCCGCTCGGACAGCAAGAGACCCAGTACTTC; CDR3aa: CASSPLGQQETQYF
abundance: NA; j_gene: TRBJ2-3; d_gene: TRBD2; v_gene: TRBV2; CDR3nt: TGTGCCAGCGCCCTAGCGGGAGGCCCCTATCCGCAGTATTTT; CDR3aa: CASALAGGPYPQYF
abundance: NA; j_gene: TRBJ2-7; d_gene: NA; v_gene: TRBV28; CDR3nt: TGTGCCAGCAGTTTACCTGATAGGAGCTCCTACGAGCAGTACTTC; CDR3aa: CASSLPDRSSYEQYF
abundance: NA; j_gene: TRBJ2-7; d_gene: NA; v_gene: TRBV4-1; CDR3nt: TGCGCCAGCAGCCAAGTCAGGGACTACGAGCAGTACTTC; CDR3aa: CASSQVRDYEQYF
abundance: NA; j_gene: TRBJ1-1; d_gene: NA; v_gene: TRBV6-1; CDR3nt: TGTGCCAGCAGGGCAGGAGGACGGGAAGCTTTCTTT; CDR3aa: CASRAGGREAFF
abundance: NA; j_gene: TRBJ2-7; d_gene: TRBD2; v_gene: TRBV6-1; CDR3nt: TGTGCCAGCAGTGTTCGGACTAGCGGGAGACAAGCCTACGAGCAGTACTTC; CDR3aa: CASSVRTSGRQAYEQYF
abundance: once; j_gene: TRBJ2-1; d_gene: NA; v_gene: TRBV7-9; CDR3nt: TGTGCCAGCAGCCCCATTGACTCCGACAGGTCCAATGAGCAGTTCTTC; CDR3aa: CASSPIDSDRSNEQFF
abundance: NA; j_gene: TRBJ2-3; d_gene: TRBD1; v_gene: TRBV7-6; CDR3nt: TGTGCCAGCAGCTGGGGACAGGGTAGCACAGATACGCAGTATTTT; CDR3aa: CASSWGQGSTDTQYF
abundance: NA; j_gene: TRBJ2-1; d_gene: NA; v_gene: TRBV4-1; CDR3nt: TGCGCCAGCAGCCAAGATAGGAGGCAGTTCTTC; CDR3aa: CASSQDRRQFF
abundance: NA; j_gene: TRBJ2-5; d_gene: TRBD1; v_gene: TRBV6-1; CDR3nt: TGTGCCAGCAGTGAAGCGGCGGGCAGGGGGCGATTTGAGACCCAGTACTTC; CDR3aa: CASSEAAGRGRFETQYF
abundance: NA; j_gene: TRBJ1-3; d_gene: TRBD1; v_gene: TRBV7-2; CDR3nt: TGTGCCAGCAGCCTCGGACAGGGAGGAAACACCATATATTTT; CDR3aa: CASSLGQGGNTIYF
abundance: NA; j_gene: TRBJ2-3; d_gene: TRBD2; v_gene: TRBV19; CDR3nt: TGTGCCAGTAGTATGGCTAGCGGGAGCCCTGTGATGGATACGCAGTATTTT; CDR3aa: CASSMASGSPVMDTQYF
abundance: NA; j_gene: TRBJ2-5; d_gene: NA; v_gene: TRBV6-1; CDR3nt: TGTGCCAGCAGTGTTTACGGGAATCCCCAAGAGACCCAGTACTTC; CDR3aa: CASSVYGNPQETQYF
abundance: NA; j_gene: TRBJ1-4; d_gene: NA; v_gene: TRBV2; CDR3nt: TGTGCCAGCAGTGAAGCGCCGGGTGGTGAAAAACTGTTTTTT; CDR3aa: CASSEAPGGEKLFF
abundance: few; j_gene: TRBJ2-7; d_gene: NA; v_gene: TRBV7-8; CDR3nt: TGTGCCAGCAGCTTGGGGCAGAACTACGAGCAGTACTTC; CDR3aa: CASSLGQNYEQYF
abundance: NA; j_gene: TRBJ2-7; d_gene: TRBD2; v_gene: TRBV5-1; CDR3nt: TGCGCCAGCAGCTCCGGACTAGCGGGTTCCTATGCCGAGCAGTACTTC; CDR3aa: CASSSGLAGSYAEQYF
abundance: NA; j_gene: TRBJ2-7; d_gene: NA; v_gene: TRBV6-1; CDR3nt: TGTGCCAGCAGGTGGACACTTTACGAGCAGTACTTC; CDR3aa: CASRWTLYEQYF
abundance: NA; j_gene: TRBJ2-3; d_gene: TRBD2; v_gene: TRBV9; CDR3nt: TGTGCCAGCAGCGTAGACCCCTCCCCAGCGGGAGGACTCTCTTTCACAGATACGCAGTATTTT; CDR3aa: CASSVDPSPAGGLSFTDTQYF
abundance: once; j_gene: TRBJ2-7; d_gene: NA; v_gene: TRBV28; CDR3nt: TGTGCCAGCAGACAGGTTTACGAGCAGTACTTC; CDR3aa: CASRQVYEQYF
abundance: NA; j_gene: TRBJ2-1; d_gene: TRBD2; v_gene: TRBV11-2; CDR3nt: TGTGCCAGCAGCGTACTAGCGGGAGGGTCCTACAATGAGCAGTTCTTC; CDR3aa: CASSVLAGGSYNEQFF
abundance: NA; j_gene: TRBJ2-7; d_gene: NA; v_gene: TRBV7-2; CDR3nt: TGTGCCAGCAGCTTAGAAATAGACTCCTACGAGCAGTACTTC; CDR3aa: CASSLEIDSYEQYF
abundance: NA; j_gene: TRBJ2-7; d_gene: TRBD1; v_gene: TRBV28; CDR3nt: TGTGCCAGCAGTTTATTCGGGACAGGCTACGAGCAGTACTTC; CDR3aa: CASSLFGTGYEQYF
abundance: NA; j_gene: TRBJ1-5; d_gene: NA; v_gene: TRBV27; CDR3nt: TGTGCCAGCAGTTTATACTCAGGGGGCAATCAGCCCCAGCATTTT; CDR3aa: CASSLYSGGNQPQHF
abundance: NA; j_gene: TRBJ1-1; d_gene: NA; v_gene: TRBV7-2; CDR3nt: TGTGCCAGCAGCTTATCCAAAGCCGTTATGAACACTGAAGCTTTCTTT; CDR3aa: CASSLSKAVMNTEAFF
abundance: few; j_gene: TRBJ2-3; d_gene: NA; v_gene: TRBV19; CDR3nt: TGTGCCAGTAGTATCGGAGGGGGCGGTACAGATACGCAGTATTTT; CDR3aa: CASSIGGGGTDTQYF
abundance: few; j_gene: TRBJ2-3; d_gene: NA; v_gene: TRBV5-8; CDR3nt: TGTGCCAGCAGCAGCATAGATACGCAGTATTTT; CDR3aa: CASSSIDTQYF
abundance: NA; j_gene: TRBJ1-1; d_gene: TRBD1; v_gene: TRBV19; CDR3nt: TGTGCCAGTAGTTCGCAGGGGGCGCTGATCACTGAAGCTTTCTTT; CDR3aa: CASSSQGALITEAFF
abundance: NA; j_gene: TRBJ1-2; d_gene: NA; v_gene: TRBV6-4; CDR3nt: TGTGCCAGCAGTGACACCAAGAACTATAATGGCTACACCTTC; CDR3aa: CASSDTKNYNGYTF
abundance: NA; j_gene: TRBJ1-1; d_gene: TRBD1; v_gene: TRBV5-6; CDR3nt: TGTGCCAGCAGCTTGGAGGGACAGGGGGCAACTGAAGCTTTCTTT; CDR3aa: CASSLEGQGATEAFF
abundance: NA; j_gene: TRBJ2-6; d_gene: NA; v_gene: TRBV7-6; CDR3nt: TGTGCCAGCAGGTTACCCCAGGATTGGTCTGGGGCCAACGTCCTGACTTTC; CDR3aa: CASRLPQDWSGANVLTF
abundance: NA; j_gene: TRBJ2-3; d_gene: TRBD2; v_gene: TRBV6-5; CDR3nt: TGTGCCAGCAGTTCTAGCGGGAGGGCCGGAGATACGCAGTATTTT; CDR3aa: CASSSSGRAGDTQYF
abundance: NA; j_gene: TRBJ2-5; d_gene: NA; v_gene: TRBV10-3; CDR3nt: TGTGCCATCAGTGAGGCCCCCCCGGGAGAGACCCAGTACTTC; CDR3aa: CAISEAPPGETQYF
abundance: few; j_gene: TRBJ1-1; d_gene: NA; v_gene: TRBV10-1; CDR3nt: TGCGCCAGCCGTTCTACAGGGCTTGACGCTGAAGCTTTCTTT; CDR3aa: CASRSTGLDAEAFF
abundance: NA; j_gene: TRBJ1-4; d_gene: NA; v_gene: TRBV9; CDR3nt: TGTGCCAGCAGCGTAGATTGGGGACTAACTAATGAAAAACTGTTTTTT; CDR3aa: CASSVDWGLTNEKLFF
abundance: NA; j_gene: TRBJ1-4; d_gene: TRBD1; v_gene: TRBV5-5; CDR3nt: TGTGCCAGCAGCTTCGAACAGGGGTATGAAAAACTGTTTTTT; CDR3aa: CASSFEQGYEKLFF
abundance: NA; j_gene: TRBJ2-3; d_gene: TRBD2; v_gene: TRBV4-1; CDR3nt: TGCGCCAGCGGACTAGCACTAGGCACAGATACGCAGTATTTT; CDR3aa: CASGLALGTDTQYF
abundance: once; j_gene: TRBJ1-1; d_gene: TRBD1; v_gene: TRBV7-9; CDR3nt: TGTGCCAGCAGCTCACCCTCCGGGACAGGGGTGCGCACTGAAGCTTTCTTT; CDR3aa: CASSSPSGTGVRTEAFF
abundance: NA; j_gene: TRBJ1-5; d_gene: TRBD1; v_gene: TRBV28; CDR3nt: TGTGCCGGCAGTTCAGGTGGGACAGGGGTCCGGCCCCAGCATTTT; CDR3aa: CAGSSGGTGVRPQHF
abundance: NA; j_gene: TRBJ1-2; d_gene: NA; v_gene: TRBV9; CDR3nt: TGTGCCAGCAGCGTAGTCCAGGGGTCCCAAAGGGAAGGCTACACCTTC; CDR3aa: CASSVVQGSQREGYTF
abundance: NA; j_gene: TRBJ2-5; d_gene: NA; v_gene: TRBV13; CDR3nt: TGTGCCAGCAGCTTACAGTTTCAGGAGACCCAGTACTTC; CDR3aa: CASSLQFQETQYF
abundance: NA; j_gene: TRBJ2-7; d_gene: NA; v_gene: TRBV14; CDR3nt: TGTGCCAGCAGCACTTCACTGGCCTACGAGCAGTACTTC; CDR3aa: CASSTSLAYEQYF
abundance: few; j_gene: TRBJ1-1; d_gene: NA; v_gene: TRBV6-5; CDR3nt: TGTGCCAGCAGCGCGACAGGTCAGAACACTGAAGCTTTCTTT; CDR3aa: CASSATGQNTEAFF
abundance: few; j_gene: TRBJ2-1; d_gene: TRBD2; v_gene: TRBV11-2; CDR3nt: TGTGCCAGCAGCTTAAATCCGGTAGCGGGAGGTGATGAGCAGTTCTTC; CDR3aa: CASSLNPVAGGDEQFF
abundance: NA; j_gene: TRBJ2-7; d_gene: TRBD2; v_gene: TRBV5-1; CDR3nt: TGCGCCAGCAGTCCTAGCGGCTACGAGCAGTACTTC; CDR3aa: CASSPSGYEQYF